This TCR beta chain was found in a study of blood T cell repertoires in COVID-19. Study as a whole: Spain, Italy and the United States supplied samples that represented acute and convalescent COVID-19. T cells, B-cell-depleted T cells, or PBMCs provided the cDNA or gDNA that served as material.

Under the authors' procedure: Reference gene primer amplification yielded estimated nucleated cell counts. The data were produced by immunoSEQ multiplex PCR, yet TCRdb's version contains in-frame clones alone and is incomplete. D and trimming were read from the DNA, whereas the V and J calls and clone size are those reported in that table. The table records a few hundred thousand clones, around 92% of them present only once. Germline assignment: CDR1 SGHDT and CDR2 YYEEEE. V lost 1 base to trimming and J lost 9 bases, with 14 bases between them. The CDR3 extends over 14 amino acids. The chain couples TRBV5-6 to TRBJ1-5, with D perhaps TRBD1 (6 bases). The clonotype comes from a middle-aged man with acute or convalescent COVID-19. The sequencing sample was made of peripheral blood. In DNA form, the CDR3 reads TGTGCCAGCAGCTTGTATGACAGGCCTTCGCCCCAGCATTTT. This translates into CASSLYDRPSPQHF.